The 20 T cell receptor beta chains in this list originate from one sample, sequenced in a study of cytomegalovirus exposure and HLA in healthy donors. PCR primers comprised 60 Vbeta and 13 Jbeta primers. Sequencing was performed with immunoSEQ multiplex PCR; in TCRdb, only in-frame clones are kept and a portion is missing. The data contain about 130,000 clones, more than 9% of them seen just once; the ten biggest clones take up approximately 4.4%. Source material: PBMCs. The receptors derive from a young woman in good health and CMV-seropositive.

This clone occurred a few times. The chain combines TRBV7-2 with TRBJ2-6; TRBD2 is a possible D gene (6 bases). V was shortened by 5 bases and J by 3 bases, with 14 bases between the two germline ends. The CDR3 loop spans 16 amino acids. Germline-derived CDR1 and CDR2 are SGHTA and FQGNSA. The CDR3 DNA is TGTGCCAGCAGCCGGGACTCCTATCATGGGGCCAACGTCCTGACTTTC. Its translation is CASSRDSYHGANVLTF.

V usage is TRBV6-1 and J usage is TRBJ2-2; 8 nucleotides line up with TRBD1. The CDR3 covers 15 residues. Germline V CDR1 and CDR2: MNHNS, SASEGT. Trimming cost V 6 bases and J 6 bases; bases outside gene matches: 9. This chain's CDR3 is CASSGQGFVAGELFF. The CDR3 nucleotides read TGTGCCAGCAGCGGACAGGGATTCGTCGCCGGGGAGCTGTTTTTT.

V and J are TRBV5-1 and TRBJ2-7, with TRBD2 matching 13 bases. After removal of 1 base from V and 0 bases from J, the junction contained 7 bases not matched to a gene. Germline V gene lookup returns CDR1 SGHRS and CDR2 YFSETQ. The length of the CDR3 is 18 residues. The CDR3 DNA follows: TGCGCCAGCAGCTTGAGGACTAGCGGGGGTGGGACCTCCTACGAGCAGTACTTC. Encoded protein: CASSLRTSGGGTSYEQYF.

This clone has just a few counts. The CDR3, as DNA: TGTGCCAGTAGTCCTGGCAGGGAATACGAGCAGTACTTC. Translation gives CASSPGREYEQYF. The rearrangement links TRBV19 to TRBJ2-7; TRBD1 might be the D (5 bases). V was clipped by 5 bases and J by 4 bases, with 12 bases between them. In germline, CDR1 is LNHDA, CDR2 SQIVND (reference sequence). The CDR3 is made up of 13 amino acids.

This clone was detected only a few times. The chain combines TRBV6-1 with TRBJ2-7; 8 bases fit TRBD2. J was trimmed by 6 bases and V by 2 bases; bases with no gene match: 6. Germline-derived CDR1 and CDR2 are MNHNS and SASEGT. The CDR3 extends over 14 amino acids. The CDR3 DNA sequence: TGTGCCAGCAGTGAAATGTCTAGCGGGCGCGAGCAGTACTTC. Its translation is CASSEMSSGREQYF.

Only a few counts were recorded for this clone. V usage is TRBV7-3 and J usage is TRBJ2-1; 9 positions match TRBD1. The CDR3 spans 15 residues. From germline, CDR1 is SGHTA and CDR2 FQGTGA. Germline trimming cut 5 bases from V and 6 bases from J; bases unmatched to any gene: 8. In nucleotides, the CDR3 is TGTGCCAGCAGCGACCGGGACAGGGCGTCCAATGAGCAGTTCTTC. This codes for CASSDRDRASNEQFF.

This clone was picked up a small number of times. The chain uses TRBV9 and TRBJ2-1, with D possibly TRBD1 on 6 matching bases. CDR3 length: 14 residues. Germline assignment: CDR1 SGDLS and CDR2 YYNGEE. The V end was cut by 6 bases, the J end by 3 bases, with 13 bases between. This CDR3 is CASNRDTNYNEQFF. The DNA for the CDR3 is TGTGCCAGCAACCGGGACACCAACTACAATGAGCAGTTCTTC.

The chain has TRBV13 and TRBJ1-1; D is unresolved. The germline gives CDR1 PRHDT, CDR2 FYEKMQ (reference sequence). The CDR3 consists of 11 residues. Deletions cut 4 bases from V and 4 bases from J, with 4 bases between. The CDR3 DNA reads as TGTGCCAGCAGCTCCAGCACTGAAGCTTTCTTT. Residues: CASSSSTEAFF.

The chain joins TRBV7-9 to TRBJ1-2, with a tentative D call TRBD1 (6 bases). The germline V gene has CDR1 SEHNR and CDR2 FQNEAQ (reference sequence). CDR3 size: 13 residues. Between the trimmed V and J ends, which lost 6 bases and 6 bases, there was a span of 14 bases. The DNA for the CDR3 is TGTGCCAGCAGTCTACAGGGTGGAGATGGCTACACCTTC. Translated: CASSLQGGDGYTF. The variable domain in full, with the rest retrieved from reference TRBV7-9 and TRBJ1-2, is DTGVSQNPRHKITKRGQNVTFRCDPISEHNRLYWYRQTLGQGPEFLTYFQNEAQLEKSRLLSDRFSAERPKGSFSTLEIQRTEQGDSAMYLCASSLQGGDGYTFGSGTRLTVV.

J is TRBJ2-7 and V is TRBV29-1, with D perhaps TRBD2 (5 bases). Looked up from germline, CDR1 is SQVTM and CDR2 is ANQGSEA. This CDR3 has 12 residues. V was pared by 6 bases and J by 4 bases, with 13 bases between. For the CDR3, the DNA is TGCAGCGTGGGCTCGGGCGGGTACGAGCAGTACTTC. It is translated as CSVGSGGYEQYF.

V and J are TRBV4-2 and TRBJ2-5, with TRBD2 matching 8 bases. The J segment lost 0 bases and the V segment lost 1 base, leaving 7 bases of the junction unmatched. The CDR3 extends over 17 amino acids. Germline V CDR1 and CDR2: LGHNA, YNFKEQ. The chain's CDR3 is CASSQGRPSGYQETQYF. The CDR3 nucleotides read TGTGCCAGCAGCCAAGGGAGGCCTAGCGGGTACCAAGAGACCCAGTACTTC.

The CDR3 loop is CASSLGGGAYNEQFF. CDR3 nucleotides: TGTGCCAGCAGCTTAGGGGGTGGGGCTTACAATGAGCAGTTCTTC. J is TRBJ2-1 and V is TRBV7-6, with D perhaps TRBD1 (5 bases). Germline V CDR1 and CDR2: SGHVS, FNYEAQ. This CDR3 contains 15 residues. Trimming cost V 1 base and J 4 bases, with 11 bases left between them.

This clone has just a few counts. The chain links TRBV28 to TRBJ2-7, with TRBD2 as a possible D gene (5 bases). The CDR3 spans 14 residues. The V and J ends lost 8 bases and 2 bases respectively, with 16 bases between them. Germline CDR1 is MDHEN and CDR2 is SYDVKM. CDR3 loop: CASCQPPGTYEQYF. The CDR3 coding sequence is TGTGCCAGCTGCCAACCCCCCGGGACCTACGAGCAGTACTTC.

This clone has just a few counts. The chain carries TRBV10-3 and TRBJ1-1; D is ambiguous. The V end was cut by 0 bases, the J end by 0 bases, with 8 bases between. This CDR3 comprises 15 residues. CDR1 and CDR2 from the germline V gene are ENHRY and SYGVKD. The CDR3 DNA reads as TGTGCCATCAGTGAGTCGCAGGCCATGAACACTGAAGCTTTCTTT. Its translation: CAISESQAMNTEAFF.

This clone was counted a few times. The V gene is TRBV6-6, the J gene TRBJ1-2; 7 bases fit TRBD1. The germline CDR1 and CDR2 sequences are MNHNY and SVGAGI (reference sequence). Unmatched junction bases numbered 11, after V lost 11 bases and J lost 8 bases. CDR3 length: 12 amino acids. CDR3 DNA sequence: TGTGCCGCTGGAGGGGGCAATTCAGGCTACACCTTC. It translates to CAAGGGNSGYTF.

This clone was counted between two and nine times. The CDR3, as DNA: TGCGCCAGCAGCCAAGTTCAGGGGTCGATATCGGATGGCTACACCTTC. It encodes CASSQVQGSISDGYTF. J is TRBJ1-2 and V is TRBV4-1; a possible D gene is TRBD1 (6 bases). The length of the CDR3 is 16 residues. Germline-derived CDR1 and CDR2 are MGHRA and YSYEKL. Deletions cut 1 base from V and 6 bases from J, with 18 bases between.

In this sample, this clone turned up a few times. The rearrangement uses TRBV29-1 and TRBJ2-1, with TRBD1 as a possible D gene (5 bases). The CDR3 is made up of 15 amino acids. V shed 4 bases and J shed 1 base, with 14 bases lying between them. Germline CDR1 and CDR2: SQVTM and ANQGSEA. CDR3 DNA: TGCAGCGTTGTGGGCAGGGCGAGATCCTACAATGAGCAGTTCTTC. Protein: CSVVGRARSYNEQFF.

This clone occurred a few times. V usage is TRBV7-9 and J usage is TRBJ2-5; D not certain. V was trimmed by 3 bases and J by 4 bases, leaving 9 bases between them. CDR3 length: 13 residues. Per germline, CDR1 SEHNR and CDR2 FQNEAQ (reference sequence). CDR3 in DNA: TGTGCCAGCAGCTTTAGCCTACGAGAGACCCAGTACTTC. Its translation: CASSFSLRETQYF. The complete variable domain, with remaining parts taken from reference TRBV7-9 and TRBJ2-5, reads DTGVSQNPRHKITKRGQNVTFRCDPISEHNRLYWYRQTLGQGPEFLTYFQNEAQLEKSRLLSDRFSAERPKGSFSTLEIQRTEQGDSAMYLCASSFSLRETQYFGPGTRLLVL.

The sample holds a few counts of this clone. The V and J genes are TRBV27 and TRBJ2-7, with TRBD2 identical over 9 bases. This CDR3 comprises 14 residues. V gave up 3 bases and J gave up 7 bases; unmatched junction bases: 7. Germline loops: CDR1 MNHEY, CDR2 SMNVEV (reference sequence). The CDR3 DNA follows: TGTGCCAGCAGTTTTAGCGGGAGCACGGGGGAGCAGTACTTC. Amino acid sequence: CASSFSGSTGEQYF.

The chain recombines TRBV5-8 with TRBJ2-7; D is possibly TRBD1 (5 bases). V lost 0 bases to trimming and J lost 4 bases, with 17 bases between them. CDR1 and CDR2 from the germline V gene are SGHTS and YDEGEE. The CDR3 is made up of 16 amino acids. In DNA form, the CDR3 reads TGTGCCAGCAGCTTGGAGCCGACAGCACAGCCTTACGAGCAGTACTTC. This codes for CASSLEPTAQPYEQYF.